One sample yielded the 28 T cell receptor beta chains listed below, sequenced in a study of T cells after yellow fever vaccination. TCRdb reprocessed the 5' RACE reads with MiXCR, giving one entry per CDR3 protein. The sample includes about 230,000 distinct CDR3 sequences, around 6.7% of them seen just once. The sequences come from CD4+ T cells sorted from PBMCs, collected on the day of the yellow fever booster vaccination. Every receptor here comes from a man aged 30-40 years who received the YFV17D yellow fever vaccine.

This clonotype appeared a few times. The chain joins TRBV5-4 to TRBJ2-1, with D uncertain. CDR1 and CDR2 from the germline V gene are SGHNT and YYREEE (reference sequence). V lost 3 bases, J lost 12 bases, and 10 bases lay in between. This CDR3 spans 11 amino acids. CDR3 loop: CASSSYSGQFF. The CDR3 nucleotides are TGTGCCAGCAGCTCGTACTCAGGGCAGTTCTTC.

This chain joins TRBV4-3 and TRBJ2-7; D is possibly TRBD1 (6 bases). Germline CDR1 and CDR2: LGHNA and YSLEER. The CDR3 is 16 amino acids. V was clipped by 0 bases and J by 3 bases, with 15 bases between them. Here the CDR3 reads CASSQEREQGRYEQYF. In nucleotides, the CDR3 is TGCGCCAGCAGCCAAGAGCGCGAACAGGGTCGCTACGAGCAGTACTTC.

This clonotype was detected many times. The J gene is TRBJ2-7, the V gene TRBV4-3; D may correspond to TRBD1 or TRBD2 (5 bases each). There are 15 residues in the CDR3. Germline V gene lookup returns CDR1 LGHNA and CDR2 YSLEER. Trimming pared 0 bases from V and 7 bases from J, leaving 16 bases between. The CDR3 protein is CASSQDGTVLGEQYF. CDR3 DNA: TGCGCCAGCAGCCAAGATGGGACGGTCCTCGGTGAGCAGTACTTC.

V is TRBV19 and J is TRBJ2-2, with a tentative D call TRBD2 (5 bases). V shed 7 bases and J shed 6 bases, with 18 bases lying between them. Germline assignment: CDR1 LNHDA and CDR2 SQIVND (reference sequence). CDR3 size: 15 residues. CDR3 in DNA: TGTGCCAGTACCACCTACGGGATAGTCCCCGGGGAGCTGTTTTTT. Amino acids: CASTTYGIVPGELFF. Variable domain in full (rest from reference TRBV19 and TRBJ2-2): DGGITQSPKYLFRKEGQNVTLSCEQNLNHDAMYWYRQDPGQGLRLIYYSQIVNDFQKGDIAEGYSVSREKKESFPLTVTSAQKNPTAFYLCASTTYGIVPGELFFGEGSRLTVL.

This chain connects TRBV20-1 to TRBJ2-7; D is perhaps TRBD2 (6 bases). Germline V gene lookup returns CDR1 DFQATT and CDR2 SNEGSKA (reference sequence). The CDR3 has 15 residues. V was shortened by 2 bases and J by 0 bases, with 14 bases between the two germline ends. In nucleotides, the CDR3 is TGCAGTGCTAGATCGCCGAGCGGGTTCTCCTACGAGCAGTACTTC. Its protein is CSARSPSGFSYEQYF.

In its sample, this clonotype was seen once. The rearrangement uses TRBV7-9 and TRBJ2-7; maybe TRBD1 (6 bases). Trimming removed 5 bases from V and 3 bases from J, with 14 bases in between. This CDR3 comprises 14 residues. The V gene's germline CDR1 is SEHNR and CDR2 FQNEAQ (reference sequence). The CDR3 coding sequence is TGTGCCAGCAGCCGCAGACAGGCCTACTACGAGCAGTACTTC. It is translated as CASSRRQAYYEQYF.

This chain joins TRBV6-1 and TRBJ2-5, with 9 bases identical to TRBD1. The CDR3 runs 14 residues. CDR1 MNHNS and CDR2 SASEGT come from the germline V gene. The V and J ends lost 6 bases and 4 bases, in that order; junction bases with no gene match: 6. CDR3 sequence reads: CASRRTGGAETQYF. DNA of the CDR3: TGTGCCAGCAGACGTACAGGGGGCGCAGAGACCCAGTACTTC.

This clonotype showed up just a few times. This chain connects TRBV7-9 to TRBJ2-1; D is ambiguous. V lost 5 bases and J lost 10, with 9 bases in between. Germline V gene data show CDR1 as SEHNR and CDR2 as FQNEAQ (reference sequence). The CDR3 loop spans 11 amino acids. Here the CDR3 reads CASSQHMEQFF. The CDR3 DNA reads TGTGCCAGCAGCCAGCATATGGAGCAGTTCTTC.

In its sample, this clonotype was seen many times. The J gene is TRBJ2-3, the V gene TRBV12-3 or TRBV12-4; D remains ambiguous. The CDR3 contains 15 residues. Trimming pared 3 bases from V and 0 bases from J, leaving 10 bases between. The CDR3 sequence is CASSFPAFSTDTQYF. DNA for the CDR3: TGTGCCAGCAGTTTCCCCGCATTTAGCACAGATACGCAGTATTTT.

This clonotype showed up just a few times. This rearrangement joins TRBV12-3 or TRBV12-4 to TRBJ2-3; D unresolved. The CDR3 is 13 residues long. With 3 bases removed from V and 2 bases from J, the gap between germline ends came to 6 bases. CDR3 coding DNA: TGTGCCAGCAGTTTTACTACCACAGATACGCAGTATTTT. Residues: CASSFTTTDTQYF.

This clonotype was observed many times. The chain is built from TRBV6-2 or TRBV6-3 and TRBJ2-2; tentatively, D is TRBD2 (5 bases). V was trimmed by 5 bases and J by 5 bases, leaving 12 bases between them. The germline V gene encodes CDR1 MNHEY and CDR2 SVGEGT. The CDR3 is 14 residues long. CDR3 protein: CASSIAQSTGELFF. The CDR3 bases are TGTGCCAGCAGTATAGCGCAATCGACCGGGGAGCTGTTTTTT.

This clonotype was counted ten times or more. The chain has TRBV20-1 and TRBJ2-3; TRBD1 matches 10 bases. Germline V gives CDR1 DFQATT, CDR2 SNEGSKA (reference sequence). This CDR3 has 14 residues. The V segment lost 5 bases and the J segment 5 bases; nucleotides outside the gene matches: 7. CDR3 protein: CSAYDRGRVDTQYF. CDR3 in DNA: TGCAGTGCTTATGACAGGGGGCGAGTAGATACGCAGTATTTT.

In this sample, this clonotype turned up many times. The chain is built from TRBV5-1 and TRBJ2-1; TRBD2 matches at 9 bases. The germline V gene has CDR1 SGHRS and CDR2 YFSETQ. The CDR3 has 14 residues. Unmatched junction bases numbered 2, after V lost 0 bases and J lost 7 bases. DNA for the CDR3: TGCGCCAGCAGCTTGGTGCTAGCGGGAAATGAGCAGTTCTTC. Translated, it gives CASSLVLAGNEQFF.

This clonotype has a count of ten or more. The chain links TRBV6-2 or TRBV6-3 to TRBJ1-1, with D tentatively TRBD1 (5 bases). CDR3 length: 15 residues. The germline V gene encodes CDR1 MNHEY and CDR2 SVGEGT. V lost 2 bases, J lost 1 base, and 11 bases lay in between. CDR3 amino acids: CASSYPGHSNTEAFF. The CDR3 DNA follows: TGTGCCAGCAGTTACCCCGGACATTCGAACACTGAAGCTTTCTTT.

This clonotype was counted between two and nine times. The chain recombines TRBV5-4 with TRBJ2-1; D may be TRBD1 or TRBD2 (5 bases each). CDR3 length equals 16 residues. CDR1 SGHNT and CDR2 YYREEE come from the germline V gene (reference sequence). V was clipped by 1 base and J by 2 bases, with 13 bases between them. DNA for the CDR3: TGTGCCAGCAGCTTGTCTGGGACCTATACCTACAATGAGCAGTTCTTC. As protein: CASSLSGTYTYNEQFF.

This clonotype was seen a handful of times. V and J are TRBV10-3 and TRBJ2-2; D is uncertain. The V gene lost 0 bases and the J gene lost 7 bases, with 9 bases spanning the gap. The CDR3 length is 14 residues. Germline CDR1 is ENHRY and CDR2 is SYGVKD. This CDR3 reads CAISESIANGELFF. The DNA of the CDR3 is TGTGCCATCAGTGAGTCGATTGCTAACGGGGAGCTGTTTTTT.

This clonotype showed up just a few times. This chain uses TRBV12-3 or TRBV12-4 with TRBJ1-2; TRBD1 agrees at 7 bases. The CDR3 has 12 amino acids. V lost 7 bases, J lost 6 bases, and 5 bases stayed unmatched. The CDR3 here is CASNDRDNGYTF. CDR3 bases: TGTGCCAGCAATGACAGGGACAATGGCTACACCTTC.

This clonotype was picked up many times. Here the CDR3 reads CASSLGTTQGQFF. CDR3 in DNA: TGCGCCAGCAGCCTCGGGACCACCCAGGGACAGTTCTTC. The rearrangement links TRBV5-1 to TRBJ2-1; D tentatively fits TRBD1 or TRBD2 (5 bases each). The germline V gene encodes CDR1 SGHRS and CDR2 YFSETQ. There are 13 residues in the CDR3. The ends were cut back, 4 bases at V and 13 bases at J, with 18 bases in the middle.

This clonotype was observed at least ten times. This chain joins TRBV5-1 and TRBJ1-2; 9 bases align to TRBD1. Trimming cost V 0 bases and J 8 bases; bases outside gene matches: 8. CDR1 and CDR2 from the germline V gene are SGHRS and YFSETQ. The CDR3 has 15 amino acids. As DNA, the CDR3 is TGCGCCAGCAGCTTGGGGTCGGGACAGGGCGGCGGCTACACCTTC. It translates to CASSLGSGQGGGYTF.

In this sample, this clonotype turned up many times. The chain uses TRBV20-1 and TRBJ2-2, with 12 bases fitting TRBD1. CDR3 length: 16 amino acids. Trimming cost V 5 bases and J 6 bases; bases outside gene matches: 10. CDR1 DFQATT and CDR2 SNEGSKA come from the germline V gene (reference sequence). As DNA, the CDR3 is TGCAGTGCTCGAGTACCGGGACAGGGGGCGCCCGGGGAGCTGTTTTTT. The encoded protein is CSARVPGQGAPGELFF.

The rearrangement joins TRBV5-3 to TRBJ2-3; 9 bases align to TRBD2. TRBV5-3 is reported as an ORF; its role is uncertain. Germline trimming cut 4 bases from V and 4 bases from J; bases unmatched to any gene: 25. CDR3 size: 21 residues. As DNA, the CDR3 is TGTGCCAGAAGCCACCCCTCGACAGGCCCCCAAGGGACTAGCTGTTCAGATACGCAGTATTTT. Amino acid sequence: CARSHPSTGPQGTSCSDTQYF.

This clonotype was picked up a small number of times. The chain couples TRBV20-1 to TRBJ2-1; D is perhaps TRBD2 (6 bases). Trimming cost V 4 bases and J 4 bases, with 11 bases left between them. This CDR3 is built from 13 residues. The germline V gene has CDR1 DFQATT and CDR2 SNEGSKA (reference sequence). In nucleotides, the CDR3 is TGCAGTGCTACGATTAGCGGTTACAATGAGCAGTTCTTC. This codes for CSATISGYNEQFF.

This clonotype was found many times. The CDR3 DNA follows: TGTGCCAGCAGTTTGGCCAGTACCTTCTCTGGGGCCAACGTCCTGACTTTC. It translates to CASSLASTFSGANVLTF. The chain joins TRBV12-3 or TRBV12-4 to TRBJ2-6; D uncertain. V lost 3 bases and J lost 0, with 12 bases in between. The CDR3 extends over 17 amino acids.

The gene calls are TRBV19 and TRBJ2-3; a possible D gene is TRBD1 (5 bases). The CDR3 length is 14 residues. The V gene lost 5 bases and the J gene lost 2 bases, with 11 bases spanning the gap. The germline V gene has CDR1 LNHDA and CDR2 SQIVND (reference sequence). The CDR3 is CASSRQGTTDTQYF. The CDR3 bases are TGTGCCAGTAGTCGGCAGGGCACCACAGATACGCAGTATTTT.

The rearrangement links TRBV7-9 to TRBJ2-3; D remains ambiguous. This CDR3 spans 14 amino acids. Germline CDR1 SEHNR, CDR2 FQNEAQ (reference sequence). The germline V and J ends were trimmed by 3 bases and 4 bases, with 11 bases remaining between them. The CDR3 protein is CASSFNNWADTQYF. The CDR3 bases are TGTGCCAGCAGCTTTAATAATTGGGCAGATACGCAGTATTTT.

Ten or more counts support this clonotype. The rearrangement uses TRBV9 and TRBJ2-6, with 9 positions matching TRBD1. The trim removed 2 bases at V and 1 base at J, leaving 7 bases unmatched. This CDR3 spans 18 amino acids. Germline-derived CDR1 and CDR2 are SGDLS and YYNGEE. In DNA form, the CDR3 reads TGTGCCAGCAGCGTTGACAGGGGGAAGCTTTCTGGGGCCAACGTCCTGACTTTC. Translating it yields CASSVDRGKLSGANVLTF.

This clonotype was counted ten times or more. The J gene is TRBJ1-1, the V gene TRBV18, with no clear D. V was clipped by 3 bases and J by 0 bases, with 8 bases between them. The CDR3 sequence is 14 residues long. The germline V gene encodes CDR1 KGHSH and CDR2 LQKENI. The CDR3 region is CASSPTVMNTEAFF. Written as DNA, the CDR3 is TGTGCCAGCTCACCGACTGTCATGAACACTGAAGCTTTCTTT.

This clonotype has ten or more counts. J is TRBJ2-2 and V is TRBV2; unclear D gene. Germline lookup yields CDR1 SNHLY and CDR2 FYNNEI. Trimming took 7 bases from V and 1 from J, leaving 7 bases between them. The CDR3 has 13 amino acids. CDR3 DNA: TGTGCCAGCAAGTTGCGGAACACCGGGGAGCTGTTTTTT. Amino acid sequence: CASKLRNTGELFF.